Below, 20 T cell receptor beta chains from the same sample are listed, as sequenced in a study of T cell responses to AZD1222 COVID-19 vaccine. Assay: immunoSEQ multiplex PCR; the TCRdb copy retains only in-frame clones and omits some. The data show 140,000 to 150,000 clones, around 90% seen once. The starting material was peripheral blood, obtained 28 days after the second AZD1222 dose. The receptors come from an adult who received the AZD1222 COVID-19 vaccine.

The chain uses TRBV3-1 (or the pseudogene TRBV3-2) and TRBJ1-1, with 9 bases matching TRBD1. The CDR3 is made up of 15 amino acids. V was clipped by 6 bases and J by 5 bases; unmatched bases: 10. Germline V gives CDR1 LGHDT, CDR2 YNNKEL (reference sequence). CDR3 coding DNA: TGTGCCAGCAGTCACAGGGGGCTGGAAGGAACTGAAGCTTTCTTT. Protein product: CASSHRGLEGTEAFF.

The chain employs TRBV7-2 and TRBJ2-1; TRBD2 matches at 10 bases. Germline V gives CDR1 SGHTA, CDR2 FQGNSA. The V gene end was trimmed by 5 bases and the J gene end by 9 bases; junction bases not matched to a gene: 10. The CDR3 loop spans 15 amino acids. The CDR3 region is CASSLSGRARGEQFF. CDR3 in DNA: TGTGCCAGCAGCCTAAGCGGGAGGGCCCGGGGTGAGCAGTTCTTC.

V usage is TRBV18 and J usage is TRBJ1-2; TRBD1 might be the D (6 bases). From germline, CDR1 is KGHSH and CDR2 LQKENI. V lost 6 bases and J lost 2, with 10 bases in between. The CDR3 consists of 13 residues. CDR3 sequence: CASSSDRNYGYTF. CDR3 coding DNA: TGTGCCAGCTCGTCCGACAGGAACTATGGCTACACCTTC.

The chain joins TRBV4-2 to TRBJ1-2; no clear D gene. The CDR3 is 13 residues long. The V gene lost 2 bases and the J gene lost 0 bases, with 4 bases spanning the gap. The germline CDR1 and CDR2 sequences are LGHNA and YNFKEQ. The CDR3 bases are TGTGCCAGCAGCCAATCCACTAACTATGGCTACACCTTC. Encoded protein: CASSQSTNYGYTF.

This chain uses TRBV2 with TRBJ1-5; a possible D gene is TRBD1 (6 bases). The germline V gene has CDR1 SNHLY and CDR2 FYNNEI. The CDR3 has 14 amino acids. The V end lost 6 bases, the J end lost 7 bases, and 16 bases lay between the germline ends. The CDR3 here is CASRETGNGQPQHF. CDR3 coding DNA: TGTGCCAGCAGAGAAACAGGGAATGGGCAGCCCCAGCATTTT.

V and J are TRBV7-2 and TRBJ1-6; D unclear. V gave up 3 bases and J gave up 5 bases, with 8 bases separating them. CDR1 is SGHTA and CDR2 is FQGNSA in the germline V gene. The CDR3 is 14 residues long. The CDR3 spells CASSFVSDNSPLHF. The CDR3, as DNA: TGTGCCAGCAGCTTCGTTTCCGATAATTCACCCCTCCACTTT.

The chain has TRBV7-9 and TRBJ1-4; no reliable D call. V was cut by 2 bases and J by 7 bases, with 14 bases left in between. The V gene's germline CDR1 is SEHNR and CDR2 FQNEAQ (reference sequence). CDR3 length: 15 residues. The CDR3 coding sequence is TGTGCCAGCAGCTTAATCGGAAATCGGGGTGAAAAACTGTTTTTT. Its translation is CASSLIGNRGEKLFF.

The gene calls are TRBV7-2 and TRBJ2-5, with TRBD2 matching 10 bases. V gave up 1 base and J gave up 1 base; unmatched junction bases: 9. CDR3 length: 18 amino acids. Germline CDR1 reads SGHTA; CDR2 reads FQGNSA. The CDR3, as DNA: TGTGCCAGCAGCTTAGTGTTTATGCTAGCGGGGGTCCAAGAGACCCAGTACTTC. It encodes CASSLVFMLAGVQETQYF.

The chain uses TRBV6-5 and TRBJ2-3, with TRBD1 as a possible D gene (8 bases). V dropped 6 bases and J dropped 1 base, with 14 bases sitting between them. Looked up from germline, CDR1 is MNHEY and CDR2 is SVGAGI. The CDR3 contains 15 residues. The CDR3 region has the DNA TGTGCCAGCAGACAGGGGGGGAGTGGCACAGATACGCAGTATTTT. Its translation: CASRQGGSGTDTQYF.

The rearrangement uses TRBV10-3 and TRBJ2-1; 7 bases match TRBD2. The CDR3 has 16 residues. V lost 2 bases and J lost 9; bases outside the gene matches: 13. The V gene's germline CDR1 is ENHRY and CDR2 SYGVKD. The CDR3 here is CAISEQRWEGRVEQFF. The CDR3 nucleotides read TGTGCCATCAGTGAGCAGAGGTGGGAGGGCCGCGTTGAGCAGTTCTTC.

DNA for the CDR3: TGTGCCAGCAGCCCGGTAGCCCGGGGGGAGCAGTTCTTC. This gives the protein CASSPVARGEQFF. This chain joins TRBV11-3 and TRBJ2-1, with a possible D match to TRBD2 (6 bases). The CDR3 contains 13 residues. Germline values: CDR1 SGHNT, CDR2 YENEEA. Trimming cost V 5 bases and J 10 bases, with 15 bases left between them.

This clone was found a few times. The chain links TRBV20-1 to TRBJ2-2, with unresolved D. CDR1 is DFQATT and CDR2 is SNEGSKA in the germline V gene (reference sequence). This CDR3 comprises 14 residues. V was pared by 3 bases and J by 1 base, with 9 bases between. CDR3 bases: TGCAGTGCTAGTCCTGGTCTGAACACCGGGGAGCTGTTTTTT. It codes for CSASPGLNTGELFF.

This chain uses TRBV27 with TRBJ2-7; no clear D. From germline, CDR1 is MNHEY and CDR2 SMNVEV (reference sequence). The CDR3 length is 15 residues. Trimming took 2 bases from V and 0 from J, leaving 11 bases between them. The CDR3 sequence is CASSLGQARSYEQYF. CDR3 in DNA: TGTGCCAGCAGTTTAGGGCAGGCCCGCTCCTACGAGCAGTACTTC.

The rearrangement uses TRBV5-1 and TRBJ1-2, with D unresolved. Trimming took 0 bases from V and 8 from J, leaving 14 bases between them. The V gene's germline CDR1 is SGHRS and CDR2 YFSETQ. The CDR3 totals 14 residues. The CDR3, as DNA: TGCGCCAGCAGCTTGGGGCTCGAGGGTGAGGGCTACACCTTC. This gives the protein CASSLGLEGEGYTF.

The chain links TRBV27 to TRBJ2-3, with unresolved D. Trimming took 2 bases from V and 6 from J, leaving 9 bases between them. This CDR3 has 13 residues. CDR1 MNHEY and CDR2 SMNVEV come from the germline V gene (reference sequence). Here the CDR3 reads CASSLGPWDTQYF. In DNA form, the CDR3 reads TGTGCCAGCAGTTTAGGGCCTTGGGATACGCAGTATTTT.

This chain uses TRBV18 with TRBJ2-3, with D unresolved. Deletions cut 3 bases from V and 4 bases from J, with 11 bases between. This CDR3 has 14 amino acids. Germline V CDR1 and CDR2: KGHSH, LQKENI. The CDR3 region is CASSPRSESDTQYF. The CDR3 DNA reads as TGTGCCAGCTCACCTCGGTCAGAATCAGATACGCAGTATTTT.

J is TRBJ1-5 and V is TRBV6-2 or TRBV6-3; unclear D gene. Trimming took off 2 bases at V and 5 bases at J, with 13 bases between the two ends. The CDR3 is made up of 15 amino acids. Germline V CDR1 and CDR2: MNHEY, SVGEGT. CDR3 sequence (DNA): TGTGCCAGCAGTTACGGACGATTGGACGATCAGCCCCAGCATTTT. Translation: CASSYGRLDDQPQHF.

This clone was counted at least ten times. V is TRBV4-2 and J is TRBJ1-3; 11 bases agree with TRBD1. Germline loops: CDR1 LGHNA, CDR2 YNFKEQ. After removal of 0 bases from V and 3 bases from J, the junction contained 4 bases not matched to a gene. This CDR3 has 17 residues. The DNA of the CDR3 is TGTGCCAGCAGCCAAGAAGGGACAGGGGGATTTGGAAACACCATATATTTT. It encodes CASSQEGTGGFGNTIYF.

J is TRBJ2-7 and V is TRBV5-1; TRBD1 is a possible D gene (5 bases). From germline, CDR1 is SGHRS and CDR2 YFSETQ. The V and J ends lost 6 bases and 0 bases respectively, with 10 bases between them. The CDR3 is 13 residues long. The CDR3 sequence is CASKDMSSYEQYF. The CDR3 coding sequence is TGCGCCAGCAAGGACATGAGCTCCTACGAGCAGTACTTC.

V gene TRBV19 combines with J gene TRBJ1-1; D is possibly TRBD1 (6 bases). The length of the CDR3 is 16 residues. Germline CDR1 and CDR2: LNHDA and SQIVND (reference sequence). The V end lost 3 bases, the J end lost 1 base, and 15 bases lay between the germline ends. Here the CDR3 reads CASSMGRGAANTEAFF. CDR3 nucleotides: TGTGCCAGTAGTATGGGGAGGGGGGCGGCGAACACTGAAGCTTTCTTT.